The source of this T cell receptor (beta chain) is a study of PD-L1 blockade in urothelial cancer. Whole-study context: Study patients had been treated with 0 to 3 previous chemotherapy regimens. Median T cell yield per blood sample was some 140,000 cells.

Produced via immunoSEQ multiplex PCR; TCRdb's table is partial and in-frame only. The data contain 72,000 or so clones, approximately 86% of them singletons. Time point described: pretreatment peripheral blood. Patients suffered from locally advanced or metastatic urothelial carcinoma. Trimming stripped 4 bases from V and 5 bases from J, with 16 bases between. This CDR3 has 15 residues. Germline V gene data show CDR1 as SGHTS and CDR2 as YDEGEE. Sequencing used PBMCs, obtained around atezolizumab (anti-PD-L1) treatment. The source is a man aged 55-75 years with urothelial cancer. The rearrangement joins TRBV5-8 to TRBJ1-5; the D gene is possibly TRBD1 (5 bases). The CDR3 DNA is TGTGCCAGCAGCCCCGGCGTTTCGGGGGATCAGCCCCAGCATTTT. It is translated as CASSPGVSGDQPQHF. Supplemented by reference TRBV5-8 and TRBJ1-5, the full variable domain reads EAGVTQSPTHLIKTRGQQATLRCSPISGHTSVYWYQQALGLGLQFLLWYDEGEERNRGNFPPRFSGRQFPNYSSELNVNALELEDSALYLCASSPGVSGDQPQHFGDGTRLSIL.